These 8 T cell receptor beta chains share one sample of origin, sequenced in a study of blood T cell repertoires in COVID-19 (dated by TCRdb to the early 2020s). The method behind the library was the immunoSEQ multiplex PCR assay. TCRdb took this table from immuneACCESS and kept in-frame rearrangements with V and J called. Such tables lack part of the clones; where checked against another copy, unresolved V genes explain under half of the gap, and the rest is unexplained. In this sample the table shows about 200,000 clones, 80% of which occur a single time. The ten most abundant clones make up 6.5% to 8.5% of the sample. The sequenced sample consisted of PBMCs or T cells enriched from blood (not recorded which). These receptors originate from a woman between 40 and 55 years old with acute COVID-19.

The chain combines TRBV13 with TRBJ2-1, with D possibly being TRBD2 (5 bases). Trimming removed 1 base from V and 0 bases from J, with 7 bases in between. Germline lookup yields CDR1 PRHDT and CDR2 FYEKMQ (reference sequence). The CDR3 has 15 amino acids. The CDR3 here is CASSLASGSYNEQFF. The CDR3 nucleotides read TGTGCCAGCAGCTTAGCGAGCGGCTCCTACAATGAGCAGTTCTTC.

CDR3 loop: CASSPTGGSTEAFF. CDR3 nucleotide sequence: TGTGCCAGCAGTCCTACAGGGGGGAGCACTGAAGCTTTCTTT. The chain has TRBV25-1 and TRBJ1-1, with 8 bases lining up with TRBD1. V shed 5 bases, J shed 4 bases, and the junction held 6 bases outside the gene matches. CDR3 length: 14 residues. Looked up from germline, CDR1 is MGHDK and CDR2 is SYGVNS.

J is TRBJ2-7 and V is TRBV27; weak D call: TRBD2 (5 bases). Germline loops: CDR1 MNHEY, CDR2 SMNVEV (reference sequence). V shed 3 bases and J shed 0 bases, with 12 bases lying between them. This CDR3 is 15 amino acids long. The CDR3 nucleotides read TGTGCCAGCAGTTTTAAGGCAGGACTCTCCTACGAGCAGTACTTC. This translates into CASSFKAGLSYEQYF.

The chain carries TRBV5-8 and TRBJ2-7; possible D gene TRBD1, 5 bases. Germline-derived CDR1 and CDR2 are SGHTS and YDEGEE. The length of the CDR3 is 12 residues. Trimming left V 5 bases short and J 3 bases short, with 9 bases between. Written as DNA, the CDR3 is TGTGCCAGCAGACGCGACAGCTACGAGCAGTACTTC. This codes for CASRRDSYEQYF.

CDR3 region: CASSPGLAGNQETQYF. The CDR3 nucleotides are TGTGCCAGCAGCCCGGGACTAGCGGGGAACCAAGAGACCCAGTACTTC. The chain carries TRBV11-3 and TRBJ2-5, with 13 nucleotides matching TRBD2. The length of the CDR3 is 16 residues. With 5 bases clipped from V and 0 bases from J, the junction kept 3 bases outside the gene matches. Looked up from germline, CDR1 is SGHNT and CDR2 is YENEEA.

For this clone: The same CDR3 arises from other DNA sequences in this sample as well. The J gene is TRBJ1-5, the V gene TRBV28; D remains ambiguous. With 2 bases removed from V and 3 bases from J, the gap between germline ends came to 8 bases. The CDR3 covers 14 residues. Per germline, CDR1 MDHEN and CDR2 SYDVKM. The DNA of the CDR3 is TGTGCCAGCAGTTTAGGGCAGATCAATCAGCCCCAGCATTTT. Encoded protein: CASSLGQINQPQHF.

The V gene is TRBV6-4, the J gene TRBJ2-2; TRBD1 aligns across 7 bases. CDR3 length: 13 residues. Germline V CDR1 and CDR2: MRHNA, SNTAGT. Germline trimming cut 5 bases from V and 5 bases from J; bases unmatched to any gene: 2. DNA for the CDR3: TGTGCCAGCAGTAGGGGGCGAACCGGGGAGCTGTTTTTT. This sequence encodes CASSRGRTGELFF.

This chain joins TRBV12-5 and TRBJ2-2; a weak D match, TRBD2 (5 bases). Looked up from germline, CDR1 is LGHNT and CDR2 is FRNRAP. The CDR3 has 15 amino acids. The V and J ends lost 5 bases and 3 bases respectively, with 13 bases between them. CDR3 in amino acids: CASGPGVLYTGELFF. The CDR3 coding sequence is TGTGCTAGTGGTCCCGGGGTGCTATACACCGGGGAGCTGTTTTTT.